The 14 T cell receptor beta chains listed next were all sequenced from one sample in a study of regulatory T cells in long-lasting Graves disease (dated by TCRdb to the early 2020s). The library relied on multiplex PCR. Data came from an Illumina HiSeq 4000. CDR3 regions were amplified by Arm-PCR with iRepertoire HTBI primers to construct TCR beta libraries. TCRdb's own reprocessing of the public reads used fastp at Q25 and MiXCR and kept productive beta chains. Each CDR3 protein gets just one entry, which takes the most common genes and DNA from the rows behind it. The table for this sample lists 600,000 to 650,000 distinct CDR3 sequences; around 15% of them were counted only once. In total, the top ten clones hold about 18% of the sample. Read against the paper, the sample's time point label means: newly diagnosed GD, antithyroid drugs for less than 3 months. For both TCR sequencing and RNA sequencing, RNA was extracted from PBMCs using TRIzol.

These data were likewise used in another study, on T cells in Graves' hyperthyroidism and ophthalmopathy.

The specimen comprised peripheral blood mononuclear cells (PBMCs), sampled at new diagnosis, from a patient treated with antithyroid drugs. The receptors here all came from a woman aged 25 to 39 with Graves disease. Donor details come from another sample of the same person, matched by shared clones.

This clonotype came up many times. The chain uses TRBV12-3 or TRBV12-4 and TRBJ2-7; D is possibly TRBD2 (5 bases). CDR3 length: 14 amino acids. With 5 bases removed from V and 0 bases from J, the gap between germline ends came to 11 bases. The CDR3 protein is CASSPGLRSYEQYF. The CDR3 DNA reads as TGTGCCAGCAGTCCCGGACTGCGCTCCTACGAGCAGTACTTC.

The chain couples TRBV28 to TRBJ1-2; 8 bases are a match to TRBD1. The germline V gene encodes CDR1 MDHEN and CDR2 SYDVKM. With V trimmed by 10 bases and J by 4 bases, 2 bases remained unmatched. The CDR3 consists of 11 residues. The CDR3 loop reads CAIGQGYGYTF. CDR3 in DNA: TGTGCCATCGGACAGGGCTATGGCTACACCTTC.

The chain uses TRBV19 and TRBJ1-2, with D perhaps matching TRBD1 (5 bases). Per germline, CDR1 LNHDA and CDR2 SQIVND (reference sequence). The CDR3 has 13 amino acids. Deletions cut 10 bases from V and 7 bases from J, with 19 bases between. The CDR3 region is CATCPQGIGGYTF. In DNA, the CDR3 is TGTGCCACCTGTCCCCAGGGTATTGGTGGCTACACCTTC.

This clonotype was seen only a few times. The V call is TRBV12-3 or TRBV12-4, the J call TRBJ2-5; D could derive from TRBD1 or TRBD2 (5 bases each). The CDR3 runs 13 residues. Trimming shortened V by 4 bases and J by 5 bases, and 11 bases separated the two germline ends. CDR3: CASSYSGTETQYF. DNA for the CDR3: TGTGCCAGCAGTTATTCAGGGACGGAGACCCAGTACTTC.

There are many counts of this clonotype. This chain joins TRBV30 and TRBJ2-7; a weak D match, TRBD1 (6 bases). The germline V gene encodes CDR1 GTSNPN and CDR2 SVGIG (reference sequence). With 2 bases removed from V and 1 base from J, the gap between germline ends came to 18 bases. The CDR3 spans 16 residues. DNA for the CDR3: TGTGCCTGGAGTACACACAGGGCAGGGGAATCCTACGAGCAGTACTTC. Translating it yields CAWSTHRAGESYEQYF. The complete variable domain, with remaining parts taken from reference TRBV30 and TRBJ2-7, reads SQTIHQWPATLVQPVGSPLSLECTVEGTSNPNLYWYRQAAGRGLQLLFYSVGIGQISSEVPQNLSASRPQDRQFILSSKKLLLSDSGFYLCAWSTHRAGESYEQYFGPGTRLTVT.

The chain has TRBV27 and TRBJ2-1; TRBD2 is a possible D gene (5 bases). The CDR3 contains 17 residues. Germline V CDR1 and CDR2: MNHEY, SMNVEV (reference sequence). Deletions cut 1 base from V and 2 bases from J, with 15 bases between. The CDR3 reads CASSLLATAATYNEQFF. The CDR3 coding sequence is TGTGCCAGCAGTTTATTGGCCACAGCGGCCACCTACAATGAGCAGTTCTTC.

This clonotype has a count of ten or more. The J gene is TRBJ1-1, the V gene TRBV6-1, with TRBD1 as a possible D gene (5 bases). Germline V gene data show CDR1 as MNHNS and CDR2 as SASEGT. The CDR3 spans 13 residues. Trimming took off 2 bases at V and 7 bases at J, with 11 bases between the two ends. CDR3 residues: CASSERQGREAFF. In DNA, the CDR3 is TGTGCCAGCAGTGAACGGCAGGGCCGTGAAGCTTTCTTT.

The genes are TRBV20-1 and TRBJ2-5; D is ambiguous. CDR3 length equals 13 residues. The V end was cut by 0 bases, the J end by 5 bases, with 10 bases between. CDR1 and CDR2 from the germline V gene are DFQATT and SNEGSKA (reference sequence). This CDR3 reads CSARDPMGETQYF. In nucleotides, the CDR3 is TGCAGTGCTAGAGATCCTATGGGGGAGACCCAGTACTTC.

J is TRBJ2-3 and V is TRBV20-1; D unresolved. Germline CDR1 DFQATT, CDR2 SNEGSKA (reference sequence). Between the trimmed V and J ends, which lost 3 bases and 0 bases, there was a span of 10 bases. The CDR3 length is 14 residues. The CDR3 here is CSARTLGSTDTQYF. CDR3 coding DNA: TGCAGTGCTAGGACCCTGGGGAGCACAGATACGCAGTATTTT.

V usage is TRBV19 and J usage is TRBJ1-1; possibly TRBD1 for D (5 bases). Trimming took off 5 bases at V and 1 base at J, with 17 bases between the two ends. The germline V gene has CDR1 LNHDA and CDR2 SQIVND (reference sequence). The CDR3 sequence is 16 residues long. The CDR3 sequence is CASSPTRLRGNTEAFF. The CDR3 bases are TGTGCCAGTAGTCCCACCCGACTAAGGGGGAACACTGAAGCTTTCTTT.

The CDR3 is CASSTGTGWDTEAFF. CDR3 DNA sequence: TGTGCCAGCTCTACCGGGACAGGTTGGGACACTGAAGCTTTCTTT. The chain recombines TRBV7-9 with TRBJ1-1; TRBD1 aligns across 8 bases. Germline V gives CDR1 SEHNR, CDR2 FQNEAQ (reference sequence). J was trimmed by 3 bases and V by 8 bases; bases with no gene match: 11. CDR3 length: 15 amino acids.

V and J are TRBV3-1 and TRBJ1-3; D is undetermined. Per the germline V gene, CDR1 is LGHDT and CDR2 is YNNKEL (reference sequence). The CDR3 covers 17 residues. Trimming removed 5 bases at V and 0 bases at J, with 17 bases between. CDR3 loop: CASSAHTDGYSGNTIYF. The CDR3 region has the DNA TGTGCCAGCAGCGCGCACACGGACGGCTACTCTGGAAACACCATATATTTT. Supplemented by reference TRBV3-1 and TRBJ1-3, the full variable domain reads DTAVSQTPKYLVTQMGNDKSIKCEQNLGHDTMYWYKQDSKKFLKIMFSYNNKELIINETVPNRFSPKSPDKAHLNLHINSLELGDSAVYFCASSAHTDGYSGNTIYFGEGSWLTVV.

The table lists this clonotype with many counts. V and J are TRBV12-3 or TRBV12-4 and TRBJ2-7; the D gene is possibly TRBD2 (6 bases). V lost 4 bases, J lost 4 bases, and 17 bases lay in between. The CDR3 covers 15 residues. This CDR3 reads CASSSGRGNTYEQYF. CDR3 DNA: TGTGCCAGCAGTTCAGGTCGGGGGAACACTTACGAGCAGTACTTC.

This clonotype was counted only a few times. The CDR3 DNA sequence: TGTGCCACCAGGTGGGACGTGAACACTGAAGCTTTCTTT. Translating it yields CATRWDVNTEAFF. The chain couples TRBV6-1 to TRBJ1-1, with D possibly matching TRBD1 (5 bases). In germline, CDR1 is MNHNS, CDR2 SASEGT. The CDR3 is 13 residues long. Trimming left V 10 bases short and J 0 bases short, with 12 bases between.